This T cell receptor beta chain was documented in a study of blood T cell repertoires in COVID-19. About the research overall: Both acute and convalescent COVID-19 samples were obtained from the United States, Italy and Spain. In each case, the material was cDNA or gDNA derived from T cells, B-cell-depleted T cells, or PBMCs.

This clone was found a few times. V lost 4 bases and J lost 2; bases outside the gene matches: 7. The CDR3 covers 16 residues. Germline CDR1 reads SGHRS; CDR2 reads YFSETQ. Under the authors' procedure: By means of reference gene primer amplification, nucleated cell counts were estimated. Assay: immunoSEQ multiplex PCR; the TCRdb copy retains only in-frame clones and omits some. V and J calls and clone size are those listed in that table; D and trimming were worked out from the DNA. This table has about 130,000 clones, more than 75% appearing once. The chain links TRBV5-1 to TRBJ2-7; 12 nucleotides agree with TRBD2. The TCR originated in a man in his 70s with active COVID-19. The sequenced sample consisted of peripheral blood. This CDR3 reads CASSIASGRAAYEQYF. For the CDR3, the DNA is TGCGCCAGCAGCATAGCTAGCGGGAGGGCCGCCTACGAGCAGTACTTC.